This T cell receptor (beta chain) originates from a study of blood T cells in healthy people across ages. A second PCR, run for about 7 to 11 cycles, used a sample-barcoded 5' primer plus a J-beta primer mix. Each sample provided no less than 2.5 million CDR3-containing paired-end reads. TCRdb re-analysed the 5' RACE reads in MiXCR, keeping a single row per CDR3 protein. The table lists some 690,000 distinct CDR3 sequences, about 20% of them singletons. The ends lost 1 base at V and 9 bases at J; junction bases unmatched: 6. This CDR3 contains 15 residues. The germline V gene encodes CDR1 SGDLS and CDR2 YYNGEE.

Sequenced sample: blood. This chain links TRBV9 with TRBJ2-1; 11 bases fit TRBD2. This TCR was recovered from a man aged 65 to 85 in good health. CDR3 residues: CASSVLAGGVSEQFF. The CDR3 nucleotides are TGTGCCAGCAGCGTACTAGCGGGGGGCGTCAGTGAGCAGTTCTTC. The full variable domain, in which reference TRBV9 and TRBJ2-1 provide the parts outside the CDR3, is DSGVTQTPKHLITATGQRVTLRCSPRSGDLSVYWYQQSLDQGLQFLIQYYNGEERAKGNILERFSAQQFPDLHSELNLSSLELGDSALYFCASSVLAGGVSEQFFGPGTRLTVL.